The present T cell receptor (beta chain) was sequenced within a study of cytomegalovirus exposure and HLA in healthy donors. CDR1 and CDR2 from the germline V gene are LGHNA and YSLEER. V gave up 0 bases and J gave up 0 bases, with 8 bases separating them. The CDR3 loop spans 15 amino acids. Notes on the study in general: The number of N-insertions in an Asian-associated ancestry cluster was reportedly below the approximately 700-donor mean in a later analysis. 150 or so TCR beta chains were listed as cytomegalovirus-associated. Later, an analysis showed that TCR beta chains associated with HLA were more clonally expanded than others that were equally common. Reported results showed that the classifier diagnosed cytomegalovirus status with high specificity and sensitivity.

This clone showed up just a few times. Antigen specificity is unknown. The PCR used 60 Vbeta and 13 Jbeta primers. Produced via immunoSEQ multiplex PCR; TCRdb's table is partial and in-frame only. The sample yields 150,000 to 200,000 clones, about four fifths seen once. Sequencing was carried out using PBMCs. This chain links TRBV4-3 with TRBJ1-2; possibly TRBD1 for D (5 bases). The sequence came from a male donor in good health and CMV-seropositive. The CDR3 coding sequence is TGCGCCAGCAGCCAAGATCCGGGGGCTAACTATGGCTACACCTTC. This sequence encodes CASSQDPGANYGYTF.